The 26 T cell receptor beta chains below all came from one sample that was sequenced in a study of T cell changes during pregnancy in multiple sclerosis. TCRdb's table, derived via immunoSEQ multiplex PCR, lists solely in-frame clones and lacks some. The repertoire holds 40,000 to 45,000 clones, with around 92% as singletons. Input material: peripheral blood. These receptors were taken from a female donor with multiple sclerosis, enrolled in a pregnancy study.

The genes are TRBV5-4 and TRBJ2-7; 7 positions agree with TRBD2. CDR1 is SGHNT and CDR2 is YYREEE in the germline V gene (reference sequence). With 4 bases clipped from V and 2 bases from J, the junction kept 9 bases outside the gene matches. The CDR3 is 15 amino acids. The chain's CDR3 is CASSPGRWSTYEQYF. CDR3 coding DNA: TGTGCCAGCAGCCCCGGGAGGTGGAGCACCTACGAGCAGTACTTC.

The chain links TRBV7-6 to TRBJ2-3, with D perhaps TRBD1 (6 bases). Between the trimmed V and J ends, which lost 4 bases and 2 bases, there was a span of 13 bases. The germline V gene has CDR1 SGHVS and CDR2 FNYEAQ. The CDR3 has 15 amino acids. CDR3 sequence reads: CASSSGQGATDTQYF. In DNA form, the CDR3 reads TGTGCCAGCAGCTCGGGACAAGGGGCCACAGATACGCAGTATTTT.

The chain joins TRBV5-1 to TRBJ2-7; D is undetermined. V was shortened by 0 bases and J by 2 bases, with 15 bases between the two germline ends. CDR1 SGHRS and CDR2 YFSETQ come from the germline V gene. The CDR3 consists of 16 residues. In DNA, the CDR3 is TGCGCCAGCAGCTTGGCCGCGATGTTACCTCCCTACGAGCAGTACTTC. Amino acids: CASSLAAMLPPYEQYF.

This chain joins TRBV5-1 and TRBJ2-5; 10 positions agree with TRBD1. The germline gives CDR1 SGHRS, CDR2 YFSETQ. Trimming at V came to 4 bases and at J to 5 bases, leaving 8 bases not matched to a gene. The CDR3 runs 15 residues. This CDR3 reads CASSLGTGDVETQYF. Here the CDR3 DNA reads TGCGCCAGCAGCCTGGGGACAGGGGATGTGGAGACCCAGTACTTC.

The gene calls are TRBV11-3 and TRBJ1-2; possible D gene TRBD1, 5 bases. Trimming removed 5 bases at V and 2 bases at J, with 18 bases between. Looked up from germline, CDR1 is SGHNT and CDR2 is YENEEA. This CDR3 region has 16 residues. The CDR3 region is CASSGRQGPWNYGYTF. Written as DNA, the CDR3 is TGTGCCAGCAGCGGGCGGCAGGGTCCTTGGAACTATGGCTACACCTTC.

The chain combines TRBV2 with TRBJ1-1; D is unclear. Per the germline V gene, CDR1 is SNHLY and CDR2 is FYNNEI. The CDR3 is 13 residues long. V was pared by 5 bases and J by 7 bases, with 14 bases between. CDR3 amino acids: CASSPRRDGEAFF. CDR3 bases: TGTGCCAGCAGTCCCCGAAGAGACGGTGAAGCTTTCTTT.

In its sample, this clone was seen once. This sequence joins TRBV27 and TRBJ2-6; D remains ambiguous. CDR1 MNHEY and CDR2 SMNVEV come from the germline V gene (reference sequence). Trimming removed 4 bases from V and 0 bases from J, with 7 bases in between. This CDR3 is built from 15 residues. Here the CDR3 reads CASSSRSSGANVLTF. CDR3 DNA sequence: TGTGCCAGCAGTTCCCGAAGCTCTGGGGCCAACGTCCTGACTTTC.

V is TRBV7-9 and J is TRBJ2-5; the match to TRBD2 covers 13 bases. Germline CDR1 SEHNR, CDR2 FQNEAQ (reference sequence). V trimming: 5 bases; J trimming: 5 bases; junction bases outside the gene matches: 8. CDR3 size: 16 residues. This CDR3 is CASSRAGLAGLETQYF. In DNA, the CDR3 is TGTGCCAGCAGCAGAGCGGGACTAGCGGGGCTGGAGACCCAGTACTTC.

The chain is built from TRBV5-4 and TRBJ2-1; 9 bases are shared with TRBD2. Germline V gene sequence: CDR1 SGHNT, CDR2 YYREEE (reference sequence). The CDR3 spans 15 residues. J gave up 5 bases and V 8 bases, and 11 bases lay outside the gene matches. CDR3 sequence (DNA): TGTGCCAGTCACCCGGGGGGCGGGAGGGACAATGAGCAGTTCTTC. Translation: CASHPGGGRDNEQFF. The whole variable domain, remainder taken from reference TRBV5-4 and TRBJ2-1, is ETGVTQSPTHLIKTRGQQVTLRCSSQSGHNTVSWYQQALGQGPQFIFQYYREEENGRGNFPPRFSGLQFPNYSSELNVNALELDDSALYLCASHPGGGRDNEQFFGPGTRLTVL.

This chain's CDR3 is CASSFPTGGGTEAFF. In DNA, the CDR3 is TGTGCCAGCAGCTTTCCGACAGGGGGCGGCACTGAAGCTTTCTTT. The rearrangement uses TRBV5-5 and TRBJ1-1, with 10 positions matching TRBD1. From germline, CDR1 is SGHKS and CDR2 YYEKEE (reference sequence). The J segment lost 4 bases and the V segment lost 2 bases, leaving 5 bases of the junction unmatched. The CDR3 is made up of 15 amino acids.

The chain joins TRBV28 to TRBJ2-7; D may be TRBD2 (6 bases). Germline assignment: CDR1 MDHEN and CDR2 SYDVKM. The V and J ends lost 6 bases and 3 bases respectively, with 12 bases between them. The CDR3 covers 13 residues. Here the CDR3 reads CASRPGRFYEQYF. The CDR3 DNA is TGTGCCAGCAGGCCCGGGAGATTCTACGAGCAGTACTTC.

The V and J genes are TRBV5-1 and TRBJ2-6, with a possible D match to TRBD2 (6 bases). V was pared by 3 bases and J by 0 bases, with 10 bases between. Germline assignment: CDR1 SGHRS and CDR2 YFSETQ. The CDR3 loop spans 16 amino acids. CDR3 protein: CASSSGGYSGANVLTF. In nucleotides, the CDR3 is TGCGCCAGCAGCTCCGGGGGATACTCTGGGGCCAACGTCCTGACTTTC.

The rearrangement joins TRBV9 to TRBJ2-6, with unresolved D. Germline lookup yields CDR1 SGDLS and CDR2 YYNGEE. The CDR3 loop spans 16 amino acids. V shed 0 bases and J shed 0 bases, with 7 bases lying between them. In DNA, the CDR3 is TGTGCCAGCAGCGTAGGCGTGAACTCTGGGGCCAACGTCCTGACTTTC. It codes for CASSVGVNSGANVLTF.

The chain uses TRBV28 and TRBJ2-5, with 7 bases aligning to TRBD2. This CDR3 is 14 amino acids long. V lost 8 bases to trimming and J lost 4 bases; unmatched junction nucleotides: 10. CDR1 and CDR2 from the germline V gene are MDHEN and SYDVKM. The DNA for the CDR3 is TGTGCCAGCTTCCGAGCGGGGAGCGCAGAGACCCAGTACTTC. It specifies CASFRAGSAETQYF.

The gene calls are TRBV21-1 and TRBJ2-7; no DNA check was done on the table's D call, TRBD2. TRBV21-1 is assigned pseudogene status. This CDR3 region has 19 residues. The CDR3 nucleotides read TGTGCCAGCAGCCATCCCCCTGGGCGGGAGGGCCGATTGGGCTACGAGCAGTACTTC. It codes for CASSHPPGREGRLGYEQYF.

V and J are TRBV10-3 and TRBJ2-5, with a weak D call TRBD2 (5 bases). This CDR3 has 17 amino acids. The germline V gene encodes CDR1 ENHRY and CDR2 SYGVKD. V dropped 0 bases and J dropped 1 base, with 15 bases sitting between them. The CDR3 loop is CAISESKVAGLQETQYF. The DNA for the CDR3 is TGTGCCATCAGTGAGTCGAAAGTTGCCGGACTCCAAGAGACCCAGTACTTC.

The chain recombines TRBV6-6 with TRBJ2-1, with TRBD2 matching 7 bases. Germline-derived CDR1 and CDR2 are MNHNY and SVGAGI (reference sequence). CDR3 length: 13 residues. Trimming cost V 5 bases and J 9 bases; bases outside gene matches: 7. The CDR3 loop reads CASSPQRGSEQFF. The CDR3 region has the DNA TGTGCCAGCAGTCCCCAGCGGGGTAGTGAGCAGTTCTTC.

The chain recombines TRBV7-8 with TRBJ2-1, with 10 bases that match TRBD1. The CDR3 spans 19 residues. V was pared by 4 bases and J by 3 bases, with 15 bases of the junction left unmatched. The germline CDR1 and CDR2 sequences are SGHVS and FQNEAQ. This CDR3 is CASSSRRLTGTGVYNEQFF. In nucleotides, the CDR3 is TGTGCCAGCAGCTCCCGCCGGTTAACCGGGACAGGGGTCTACAATGAGCAGTTCTTC.

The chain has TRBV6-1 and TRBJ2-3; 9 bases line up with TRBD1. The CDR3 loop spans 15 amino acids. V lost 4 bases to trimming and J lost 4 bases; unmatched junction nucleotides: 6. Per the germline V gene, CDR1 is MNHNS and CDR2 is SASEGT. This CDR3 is CASSAWDRVADTQYF. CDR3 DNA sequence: TGTGCCAGCAGTGCTTGGGACAGGGTTGCAGATACGCAGTATTTT.

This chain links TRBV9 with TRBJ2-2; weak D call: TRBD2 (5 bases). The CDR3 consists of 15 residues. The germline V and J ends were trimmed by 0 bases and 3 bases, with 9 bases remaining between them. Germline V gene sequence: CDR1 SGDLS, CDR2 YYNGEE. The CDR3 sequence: CASSVGPADTGELFF. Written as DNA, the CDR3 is TGTGCCAGCAGCGTAGGTCCAGCGGACACCGGGGAGCTGTTTTTT.

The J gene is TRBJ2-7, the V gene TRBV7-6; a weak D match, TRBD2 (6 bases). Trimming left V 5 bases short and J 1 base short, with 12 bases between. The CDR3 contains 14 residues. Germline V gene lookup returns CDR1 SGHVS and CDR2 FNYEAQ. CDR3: CASSPGTGSYEQYF. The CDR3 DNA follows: TGTGCCAGCAGCCCCGGGACTGGGTCCTACGAGCAGTACTTC.

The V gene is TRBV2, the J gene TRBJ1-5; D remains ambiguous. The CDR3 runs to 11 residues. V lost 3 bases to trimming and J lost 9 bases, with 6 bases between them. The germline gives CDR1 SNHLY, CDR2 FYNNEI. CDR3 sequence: CASSDTGPQHF. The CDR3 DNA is TGTGCCAGCAGTGATACCGGGCCCCAGCATTTT.

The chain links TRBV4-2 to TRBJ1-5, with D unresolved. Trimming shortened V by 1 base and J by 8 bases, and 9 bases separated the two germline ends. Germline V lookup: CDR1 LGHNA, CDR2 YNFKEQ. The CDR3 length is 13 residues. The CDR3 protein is CASSQGVTEPQHF. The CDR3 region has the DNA TGTGCCAGCAGCCAAGGGGTAACCGAGCCCCAGCATTTT.

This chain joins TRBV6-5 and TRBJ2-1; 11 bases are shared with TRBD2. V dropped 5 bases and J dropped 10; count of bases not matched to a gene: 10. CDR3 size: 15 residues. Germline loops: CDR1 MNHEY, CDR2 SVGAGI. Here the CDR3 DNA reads TGTGCCAGCAGTGCCTTTAGCGGGAGGGCAGGGGAGCAGTTCTTC. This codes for CASSAFSGRAGEQFF.

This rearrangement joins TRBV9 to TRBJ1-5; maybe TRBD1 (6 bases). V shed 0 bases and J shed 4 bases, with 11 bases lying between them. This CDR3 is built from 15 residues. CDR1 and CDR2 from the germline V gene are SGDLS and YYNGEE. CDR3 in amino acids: CASSVDPDSNQPQHF. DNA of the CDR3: TGTGCCAGCAGCGTAGACCCGGACAGTAATCAGCCCCAGCATTTT.

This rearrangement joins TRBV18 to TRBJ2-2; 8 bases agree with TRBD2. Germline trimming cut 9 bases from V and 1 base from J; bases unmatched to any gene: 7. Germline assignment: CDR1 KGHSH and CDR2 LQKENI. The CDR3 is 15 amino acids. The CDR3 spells CASATLAVNTGELFF. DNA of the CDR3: TGTGCCAGTGCAACACTAGCGGTGAACACCGGGGAGCTGTTTTTT.